Listed here are 13 T cell receptor beta chains from one sample, sequenced in a study of diagnostic markers for celiac disease. TCRdb processed the reads again and assigns one entry to each CDR3 protein, with no DNA. The sample's table shows about 1,100 distinct CDR3 sequences. Sequencing input: either unsorted cells or a sorted T cell fraction (not recorded which). The source of these receptors is a human donor.

This clonotype counts as large (0.1 to 1%) by frequency. V and J are TRBV20-1 and TRBJ1-1. The CDR3 spans 14 residues. Germline V gene data show CDR1 as DFQATT and CDR2 as SNEGSKA (reference sequence). This CDR3 reads CSARDRVGRPEAFF.

This clonotype is called medium-sized based on its frequency. The chain links TRBV24-1 to TRBJ2-3. The germline CDR1 and CDR2 sequences are KGHDR and SFDVKD. The CDR3 totals 14 residues. This CDR3 reads CATSDFLGLDTQYF.

The chain couples TRBV10-3 to TRBJ2-5; with no DNA, the TCRdb D assignment of TRBD2 cannot be verified. CDR3 size: 15 residues. Germline V gene lookup returns CDR1 ENHRY and CDR2 SYGVKD. CDR3 sequence: CAISRTSGEQETQYF.

The chain has TRBV6-2 or TRBV6-3 and TRBJ1-5; TCRdb outputs TRBD1, but without DNA this stays unchecked. The CDR3 is made up of 14 amino acids. Germline V CDR1 and CDR2: MNHEY, SVGEGT. CDR3 region: CASSYSTGWQPQHF.

Considering frequency, this clonotype is medium-sized. The rearrangement uses TRBV5-1 and TRBJ1-1; the TCRdb D gene call, TRBD1, has no DNA to confirm it. The CDR3 totals 15 residues. The germline V gene encodes CDR1 SGHRS and CDR2 YFSETQ. This chain's CDR3 is CASRPFEGARTEAFF.

Judged by frequency, this clonotype is medium-sized. V is TRBV5-1 and J is TRBJ1-2; there is no DNA to check the TCRdb D call of TRBD1. CDR3 length: 14 residues. Germline CDR1 and CDR2: SGHRS and YFSETQ. CDR3 amino acids: CASSSTGGSYGYTF.

The genes are TRBV28 and TRBJ2-5; TCRdb returns TRBD2, unconfirmable since there is no DNA. Germline values: CDR1 MDHEN, CDR2 SYDVKM. The CDR3 totals 12 residues. CDR3 sequence: CASSSGRETQYF.

This clonotype is classed as large by frequency. The rearrangement uses TRBV10-3 and TRBJ2-3; TCRdb gives TRBD1 as the D gene, but with no DNA this cannot be confirmed. The CDR3 sequence is 15 residues long. The V gene's germline CDR1 is ENHRY and CDR2 SYGVKD. The CDR3 sequence: CAIRATGGGTDTQYF.

The V and J genes are TRBV2 and TRBJ1-1; no DNA is available, so the TRBD1 call from TCRdb remains unchecked. Germline-derived CDR1 and CDR2 are SNHLY and FYNNEI. The CDR3 contains 13 residues. CDR3 region: CASGADRNTEAFF.

Measured by frequency, this clonotype is medium-sized. This rearrangement joins TRBV20-1 to TRBJ1-1. The length of the CDR3 is 13 residues. Germline V CDR1 and CDR2: DFQATT, SNEGSKA (reference sequence). The CDR3 protein is CSARNEVDTEAFF.

The CDR3 reads CAWNSGGMNTQYF. The chain couples TRBV30 to TRBJ2-3; TCRdb's D gene call, TRBD2, goes unchecked for lack of DNA. Germline assignment: CDR1 GTSNPN and CDR2 SVGIG (reference sequence). The CDR3 spans 13 residues.

V is TRBV12-3 or TRBV12-4 and J is TRBJ2-7; the TCRdb call, TRBD2, lacks DNA for checking. The CDR3 is 12 residues long. CDR3: CASSQGPGEQYF.

This clonotype registers large by frequency. The rearrangement joins TRBV5-1 to TRBJ1-3; TCRdb designates TRBD1, a call that cannot be tested without DNA. This CDR3 spans 16 amino acids. Germline V CDR1 and CDR2: SGHRS, YFSETQ. CDR3 in amino acids: CASSSDRAGSGNTIYF.